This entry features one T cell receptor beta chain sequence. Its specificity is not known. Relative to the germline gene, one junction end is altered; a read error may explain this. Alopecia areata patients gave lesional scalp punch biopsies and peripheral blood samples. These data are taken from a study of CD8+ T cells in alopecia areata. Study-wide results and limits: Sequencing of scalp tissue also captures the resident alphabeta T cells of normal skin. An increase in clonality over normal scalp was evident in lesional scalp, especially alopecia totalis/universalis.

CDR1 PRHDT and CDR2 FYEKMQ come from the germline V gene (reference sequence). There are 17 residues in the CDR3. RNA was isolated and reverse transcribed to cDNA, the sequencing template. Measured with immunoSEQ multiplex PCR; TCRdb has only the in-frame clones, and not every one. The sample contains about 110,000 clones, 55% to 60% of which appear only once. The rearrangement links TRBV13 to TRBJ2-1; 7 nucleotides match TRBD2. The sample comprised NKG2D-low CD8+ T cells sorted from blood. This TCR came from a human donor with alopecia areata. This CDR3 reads CASSIGGGRLTYNEQFF. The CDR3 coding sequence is TGTGCCAGCAGCATAGGTGGCGGGAGACTAACCTACAATGAGCAGTTCTTC.